These 23 T cell receptor beta chains share one sample of origin, sequenced in a study of blood T cell repertoires in COVID-19. The table came from immunoSEQ multiplex PCR; TCRdb's copy has only in-frame clones and leaves some out. The sample holds about 220,000 clones, around four fifths seen once. Source material: peripheral blood. These receptors all stem from a young man with active or convalescent COVID-19.

The V call is TRBV14, the J call TRBJ1-4, with 8 bases fitting TRBD1. Germline V gives CDR1 SGHDN, CDR2 FVKESK. V lost 2 bases to trimming and J lost 7 bases; unmatched junction nucleotides: 6. The CDR3 length is 15 residues. The CDR3 is CASSQKTGAGEKLFF. The CDR3 nucleotides read TGTGCCAGCAGCCAAAAGACAGGGGCGGGTGAAAAACTGTTTTTT. Filled out from reference TRBV14 and TRBJ1-4, the complete variable domain reads EAGVTQFPSHSVIEKGQTVTLRCDPISGHDNLYWYRRVMGKEIKFLLHFVKESKQDESGMPNNRFLAERTGGTYSTLKVQPAELEDSGVYFCASSQKTGAGEKLFFGSGTQLSVL.

The genes are TRBV19 and TRBJ1-1; D unresolved. V lost 4 bases, J lost 1 base, and 13 bases lay in between. The CDR3 is made up of 15 amino acids. CDR1 is LNHDA, CDR2 SQIVND, per germline (reference sequence). DNA for the CDR3: TGTGCCAGTAGTAGAGGGTCTATTAAGAACACTGAAGCTTTCTTT. Translating it yields CASSRGSIKNTEAFF.

The chain is built from TRBV18 and TRBJ2-7; 9 bases are shared with TRBD2. The CDR3 runs to 14 residues. Germline V gene lookup returns CDR1 KGHSH and CDR2 LQKENI. V trimming: 6 bases; J trimming: 4 bases; junction bases outside the gene matches: 7. Here the CDR3 DNA reads TGTGCCAGCTCCCCTAGCGGGATGCGATACGAGCAGTACTTC. Translated, it gives CASSPSGMRYEQYF.

Concerning this clone: Other DNA sequences in the same sample also yield this CDR3. The chain combines TRBV6-2 or TRBV6-3 with TRBJ1-5; tentative D call: TRBD1 (5 bases). Between the trimmed V and J ends, which lost 5 bases and 2 bases, there was a span of 7 bases. The CDR3 runs to 13 residues. The germline gives CDR1 MNHEY, CDR2 SVGEGT. This chain's CDR3 is CASSLQGNQPQHF. CDR3 bases: TGTGCCAGCAGTCTACAGGGCAATCAGCCCCAGCATTTT.

The rearrangement joins TRBV6-5 to TRBJ1-2; 7 positions match TRBD1. Germline trimming cut 0 bases from V and 7 bases from J; bases unmatched to any gene: 5. In germline, CDR1 is MNHEY, CDR2 SVGAGI. The CDR3 runs to 14 residues. The CDR3 DNA is TGTGCCAGCAGTTACTCGACCAGGGGGGCTGGCTACACCTTC. This encodes CASSYSTRGAGYTF.

This clone showed up just a few times. V gene TRBV11-2 combines with J gene TRBJ1-6; no definite D call. The CDR3 is 13 amino acids. V lost 1 base, J lost 11 bases, and 9 bases lay in between. Germline CDR1 SGHAT, CDR2 FQNNGV. This CDR3 is CASSLGRQTPLHF. In DNA form, the CDR3 reads TGTGCCAGCAGCTTAGGACGACAAACACCCCTCCACTTT.

This chain links TRBV5-1 with TRBJ1-2, with D maybe TRBD1 (6 bases). The CDR3 runs to 15 residues. Germline loops: CDR1 SGHRS, CDR2 YFSETQ. V lost 0 bases to trimming and J lost 2 bases, with 11 bases between them. For the CDR3, the DNA is TGCGCCAGCAGCTTGGAACAGGGTTTGAACTATGGCTACACCTTC. Amino acids: CASSLEQGLNYGYTF.

V is TRBV28 and J is TRBJ2-7, with 10 bases fitting TRBD1. The germline CDR1 and CDR2 sequences are MDHEN and SYDVKM. This CDR3 spans 14 amino acids. J gave up 4 bases and V 2 bases, and 2 bases lay outside the gene matches. CDR3: CASSLMGQGYEQYF. The CDR3, as DNA: TGTGCCAGCAGTTTAATGGGACAGGGGTACGAGCAGTACTTC.

The rearrangement links TRBV5-1 to TRBJ2-5; 11 bases agree with TRBD2. Germline V lookup: CDR1 SGHRS, CDR2 YFSETQ. V was pared by 4 bases and J by 0 bases, with 5 bases of the junction left unmatched. This CDR3 is 16 amino acids long. The CDR3 region is CASSARLAGHQETQYF. DNA for the CDR3: TGCGCCAGCAGCGCCAGACTAGCGGGACACCAAGAGACCCAGTACTTC. The variable domain in full, with the rest retrieved from reference TRBV5-1 and TRBJ2-5, is KAGVTQTPRYLIKTRGQQVTLSCSPISGHRSVSWYQQTPGQGLQFLFEYFSETQRNKGNFPGRFSGRQFSNSRSEMNVSTLELGDSALYLCASSARLAGHQETQYFGPGTRLLVL.

This clone was counted a single time. V gene TRBV12-2 combines with J gene TRBJ1-5; the table's D gene call, TRBD1, was not cross checked with the DNA. TRBV12-2 is an annotated pseudogene. The length of the CDR3 is 17 residues. CDR3 nucleotides: TGTGCAAGTCGCTTATGGGCCCGAGGCAGGGGTGATCAGCCCCAGCATTTT. Residues: CASRLWARGRGDQPQHF.

The chain couples TRBV24-1 to TRBJ1-4; TRBD1 might be the D (5 bases). Germline-derived CDR1 and CDR2 are KGHDR and SFDVKD. The CDR3 sequence is 17 residues long. Between the trimmed V and J ends, which lost 4 bases and 3 bases, there was a span of 17 bases. The CDR3 DNA reads TGTGCCACCAGTGAGTCAGGCGGGGGAGCGGCTAATGAAAAACTGTTTTTT. This gives the protein CATSESGGGAANEKLFF.

The V gene is TRBV5-1, the J gene TRBJ2-3; no firm D call. Trimming cost V 4 bases and J 5 bases, with 14 bases left between them. Germline assignment: CDR1 SGHRS and CDR2 YFSETQ. This CDR3 spans 14 amino acids. The CDR3: CASSTTEPLDTQYF. The CDR3 coding sequence is TGCGCCAGCAGCACAACAGAGCCACTAGATACGCAGTATTTT.

The CDR3 loop is CASSFAGSSEAFF. In DNA form, the CDR3 reads TGTGCCAGCAGCTTTGCCGGTTCTTCTGAAGCTTTCTTT. The rearrangement joins TRBV7-9 to TRBJ1-1; D is ambiguous. The CDR3 consists of 13 residues. The V end was cut by 3 bases, the J end by 6 bases, with 11 bases between. Per germline, CDR1 SEHNR and CDR2 FQNEAQ (reference sequence).

The V gene is TRBV7-2, the J gene TRBJ2-5; 9 bases align to TRBD1. Per germline, CDR1 SGHTA and CDR2 FQGNSA. V lost 6 bases and J lost 5; bases outside the gene matches: 4. This CDR3 spans 13 amino acids. In DNA form, the CDR3 reads TGTGCCAGCAGGGGACAGGGTTGGGAGACCCAGTACTTC. It specifies CASRGQGWETQYF.

V gene TRBV5-1 combines with J gene TRBJ1-2; D remains ambiguous. The V end lost 4 bases, the J end lost 6 bases, and 7 bases lay between the germline ends. There are 11 residues in the CDR3. The germline V gene encodes CDR1 SGHRS and CDR2 YFSETQ. Here the CDR3 reads CASSRRDGYTF. The CDR3 DNA is TGCGCCAGCAGCCGGAGAGATGGCTACACCTTC.

The V gene is TRBV7-9, the J gene TRBJ2-1; 9 bases match TRBD2. CDR3 length: 12 amino acids. Trimming cost V 6 bases and J 10 bases; bases outside gene matches: 4. The germline gives CDR1 SEHNR, CDR2 FQNEAQ (reference sequence). CDR3 in amino acids: CASRSLAGEQFF. In DNA, the CDR3 is TGTGCCAGCAGGTCTCTAGCGGGGGAGCAGTTCTTC.

This clone came up once. This chain links TRBV20-1 with TRBJ2-5, with D possibly TRBD2 on 5 matching bases. The CDR3 consists of 11 residues. V dropped 7 bases and J dropped 1 base, with 7 bases sitting between them. In germline, CDR1 is DFQATT, CDR2 SNEGSKA (reference sequence). The CDR3 is CSGGLQETQYF. The DNA for the CDR3 is TGCAGTGGAGGGCTCCAAGAGACCCAGTACTTC.

This clone was detected many times. V gene TRBV7-9 combines with J gene TRBJ1-1; D might be TRBD1 (5 bases). CDR1 SEHNR and CDR2 FQNEAQ come from the germline V gene (reference sequence). This CDR3 contains 15 residues. The V end was cut by 5 bases, the J end by 3 bases, with 16 bases between. The CDR3 here is CASSPYKGRDTEAFF. The CDR3 DNA reads as TGTGCCAGCAGCCCTTACAAAGGCAGGGACACTGAAGCTTTCTTT. Complete variable domain (other parts from reference TRBV7-9 and TRBJ1-1): DTGVSQNPRHKITKRGQNVTFRCDPISEHNRLYWYRQTLGQGPEFLTYFQNEAQLEKSRLLSDRFSAERPKGSFSTLEIQRTEQGDSAMYLCASSPYKGRDTEAFFGQGTRLTVV.

The genes are TRBV6-2 or TRBV6-3 and TRBJ1-5; D is possibly TRBD1 (5 bases). Germline-derived CDR1 and CDR2 are MNHEY and SVGEGT. The CDR3 has 13 residues. The V end was cut by 5 bases, the J end by 9 bases, with 14 bases between. CDR3 residues: CASSPLGARPQHF. The CDR3 DNA sequence: TGTGCCAGCAGTCCCCTTGGGGCCAGGCCCCAGCATTTT.

The chain joins TRBV18 to TRBJ1-2, with 8 bases matching TRBD1. The junction had 5 bases not matched to a gene; V was cut back by 0 bases and J by 5 bases. Germline V gene data show CDR1 as KGHSH and CDR2 as LQKENI. CDR3 size: 15 residues. CDR3 nucleotide sequence: TGTGCCAGCTCACCACCCGGGACAGGCACTTATGGCTACACCTTC. Amino acids: CASSPPGTGTYGYTF.

This clone came up a few times. The gene calls are TRBV9 and TRBJ2-3; 9 bases are a match to TRBD2. Germline assignment: CDR1 SGDLS and CDR2 YYNGEE. Trimming at V came to 0 bases and at J to 6 bases, leaving 8 bases not matched to a gene. The CDR3 length is 16 residues. Here the CDR3 DNA reads TGTGCCAGCAGCGTAGATGTGGCGGGAGGGGCTGATACGCAGTATTTT. Protein: CASSVDVAGGADTQYF.

The gene calls are TRBV11-2 and TRBJ2-1, with 8 bases aligning to TRBD2. The germline V gene encodes CDR1 SGHAT and CDR2 FQNNGV. This CDR3 comprises 15 residues. The V and J ends lost 4 bases and 4 bases, in that order; junction bases with no gene match: 6. The CDR3 nucleotides read TGTGCCAGCAGCTGGATTAGCGGGGCGTACAATGAGCAGTTCTTC. Its translation is CASSWISGAYNEQFF. Filled out from reference TRBV11-2 and TRBJ2-1, the complete variable domain reads EAGVAQSPRYKIIEKRQSVAFWCNPISGHATLYWYQQILGQGPKLLIQFQNNGVVDDSQLPKDRFSAERLKGVDSTLKIQPAKLEDSAVYLCASSWISGAYNEQFFGPGTRLTVL.

The genes are TRBV4-1 and TRBJ2-2, with D possibly being TRBD2 (5 bases). The germline CDR1 and CDR2 sequences are MGHRA and YSYEKL. There are 17 residues in the CDR3. Trimming took off 1 base at V and 4 bases at J, with 16 bases between the two ends. In DNA, the CDR3 is TGCGCCAGCAGCCAAGGAGCTCGGGCGCGGGTCACCGGGGAGCTGTTTTTT. Its translation is CASSQGARARVTGELFF.